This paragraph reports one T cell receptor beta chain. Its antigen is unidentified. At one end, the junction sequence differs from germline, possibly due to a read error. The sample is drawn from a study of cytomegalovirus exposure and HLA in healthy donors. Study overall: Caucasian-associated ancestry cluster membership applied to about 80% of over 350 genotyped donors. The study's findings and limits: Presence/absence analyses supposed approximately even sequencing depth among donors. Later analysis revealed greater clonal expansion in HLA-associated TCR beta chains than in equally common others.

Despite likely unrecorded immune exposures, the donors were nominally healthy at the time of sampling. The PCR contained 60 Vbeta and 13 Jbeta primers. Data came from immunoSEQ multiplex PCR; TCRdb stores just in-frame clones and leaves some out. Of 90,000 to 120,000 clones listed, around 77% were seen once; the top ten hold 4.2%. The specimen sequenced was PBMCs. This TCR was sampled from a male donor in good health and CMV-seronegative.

In nucleotides, the CDR3 is TGTGCCAGCAGCCCCAGGGCAGGGGCTCAACCTAATTATGGCTACACCTTC. Residues: CASSPRAGAQPNYGYTF. This chain uses TRBV7-8 with TRBJ1-2; TRBD1 is a possible D gene (6 bases). CDR1 and CDR2 from the germline V gene are SGHVS and FQNEAQ. The CDR3 consists of 17 residues.